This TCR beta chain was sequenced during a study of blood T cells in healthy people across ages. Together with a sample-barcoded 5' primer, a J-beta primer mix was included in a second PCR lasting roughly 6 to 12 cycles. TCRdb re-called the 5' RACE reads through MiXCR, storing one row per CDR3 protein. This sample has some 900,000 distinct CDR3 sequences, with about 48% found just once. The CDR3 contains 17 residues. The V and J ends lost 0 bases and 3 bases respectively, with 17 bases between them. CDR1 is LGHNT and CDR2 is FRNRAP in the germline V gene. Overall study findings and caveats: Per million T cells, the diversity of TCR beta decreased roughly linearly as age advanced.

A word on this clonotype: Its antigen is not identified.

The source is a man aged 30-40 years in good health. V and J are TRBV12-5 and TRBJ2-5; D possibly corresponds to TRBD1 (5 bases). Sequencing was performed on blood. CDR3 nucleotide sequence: TGTGCTAGTGGTTTGGTACAAGGTTGGGGCTACAAAGAGACCCAGTACTTC. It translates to CASGLVQGWGYKETQYF.